A selection of T cell receptor beta chains follows, all from one sample in a study of blood T cell repertoires in COVID-19. The assay was immunoSEQ multiplex PCR, and TCRdb's table has in-frame clones only and misses some. This repertoire shows some 140,000 clones, 91% found once; its top ten account for under 0.6%. The sequenced material came from peripheral blood. Every receptor here comes from a man over 45 with acute or convalescent COVID-19. Each CDR3 is given with its conserved first and last residue. The D gene is left open where the match is weak. Clone size is not always given. Where it is, it says once, few, many or a class for expanded clones.

D: TRBD2; V: TRBV25-1; J: TRBJ2-5; size: once; CDR3: CASRGGNSMGETQYF; DNA: TGTGCCAGCAGGGGAGGGAACTCCATGGGGGAGACCCAGTACTTC
D: -; V: TRBV28; J: TRBJ1-1; size: few; CDR3: CASREPQGWSEAFF; DNA: TGTGCCAGCAGGGAGCCACAGGGTTGGTCTGAAGCTTTCTTT
D: TRBD2; V: TRBV10-2; J: TRBJ2-1; size: -; CDR3: CASSGFGTSGYNEQFF; DNA: TGCGCCAGCAGTGGTTTCGGGACTAGCGGTTACAATGAGCAGTTCTTC
D: TRBD1; V: TRBV10-3; J: TRBJ1-5; size: -; CDR3: CAISESSGQIQPQHF; DNA: TGTGCCATCAGTGAGTCGTCGGGACAGATTCAGCCCCAGCATTTT
D: -; V: TRBV29-1; J: TRBJ2-2; size: -; CDR3: CSVVSRANTGELFF; DNA: TGCAGCGTTGTGAGCAGGGCGAACACCGGGGAGCTGTTTTTT
D: -; V: TRBV2; J: TRBJ1-2; size: -; CDR3: CASSEQGFVYGYTF; DNA: TGTGCCAGCAGTGAGCAGGGGTTCGTCTATGGCTACACCTTC
D: TRBD1; V: TRBV6-2/TRBV6-3; J: TRBJ1-1; size: -; CDR3: CASSYDRAPHRQGTEAFF; DNA: TGTGCCAGCAGTTACGACAGGGCGCCACACCGGCAGGGGACTGAAGCTTTCTTT
D: -; V: TRBV9; J: TRBJ2-7; size: -; CDR3: CASSQLPEGRLGEQYF; DNA: TGTGCCAGCAGCCAACTACCCGAGGGCAGGTTGGGCGAGCAGTACTTC
D: -; V: TRBV6-5; J: TRBJ1-5; size: -; CDR3: CASRLTVASNQPQHF; DNA: TGTGCCAGCAGGTTGACAGTGGCTAGCAATCAGCCCCAGCATTTT
D: -; V: TRBV7-9; J: TRBJ2-4; size: -; CDR3: CASSLELAKNIQYF; DNA: TGTGCCAGCAGCTTAGAACTAGCCAAAAACATTCAGTACTTC
D: TRBD2; V: TRBV2; J: TRBJ2-2; size: -; CDR3: CASSGTSGYGGELFF; DNA: TGTGCCAGCAGTGGGACTAGCGGGTACGGCGGGGAGCTGTTTTTT
D: -; V: TRBV30; J: TRBJ2-2; size: -; CDR3: CAWSASGELFF; DNA: TGTGCCTGGAGTGCCTCGGGGGAGCTGTTTTTT
D: TRBD1; V: TRBV30; J: TRBJ2-2; size: -; CDR3: CAWSATGSGELFF; DNA: TGTGCCTGGAGTGCGACAGGGAGTGGGGAGCTGTTTTTT
D: -; V: TRBV7-3; J: TRBJ2-1; size: -; CDR3: CASSSGGSHYNEQFF; DNA: TGTGCCAGCAGCTCCGGGGGTTCCCACTACAATGAGCAGTTCTTC
D: -; V: TRBV5-6; J: TRBJ1-2; size: once; CDR3: CASNNVGREGYGYTF; DNA: TGTGCCAGCAACAACGTTGGGAGGGAAGGCTATGGCTACACCTTC
D: -; V: TRBV11-2; J: TRBJ2-3; size: -; CDR3: CASSLNQGPLDPQYF; DNA: TGTGCCAGCAGCTTAAACCAGGGGCCCTTGGATCCGCAGTATTTT
D: -; V: TRBV18; J: TRBJ2-2; size: -; CDR3: CASSPIPAANTGELFF; DNA: TGTGCCAGCTCACCTATCCCAGCGGCGAACACCGGGGAGCTGTTTTTT
D: -; V: TRBV6-5; J: TRBJ2-3; size: -; CDR3: CASSAGGGIDTQYF; DNA: TGTGCCAGCAGCGCCGGCGGCGGGATAGATACGCAGTATTTT
D: TRBD1; V: TRBV5-6; J: TRBJ1-4; size: -; CDR3: CASSRQGINEKLFF; DNA: TGTGCCAGCAGCCGACAGGGTATAAATGAAAAACTGTTTTTT
D: -; V: TRBV11-3; J: TRBJ2-3; size: -; CDR3: CASSPTDTQYF; DNA: TGTGCCAGCAGCCCTACGGATACGCAGTATTTT
D: -; V: TRBV15; J: TRBJ1-3; size: -; CDR3: CATSRPVASGNTIYF; DNA: TGTGCCACCAGCAGACCCGTGGCCTCTGGAAACACCATATATTTT
D: TRBD1; V: TRBV28; J: TRBJ1-4; size: -; CDR3: CASSFRTGVGEKLFF; DNA: TGTGCCAGCAGTTTCCGGACAGGGGTAGGTGAAAAACTGTTTTTT
D: TRBD1; V: TRBV10-3; J: TRBJ1-2; size: -; CDR3: CAISERGDRGLYGYTF; DNA: TGTGCCATCAGTGAACGCGGGGACAGGGGGCTTTATGGCTACACCTTC
D: -; V: TRBV27; J: TRBJ2-1; size: -; CDR3: CASSTTRGGGGQFF; DNA: TGTGCCAGCAGTACTACCCGCGGGGGCGGGGGACAGTTCTTC
D: -; V: TRBV18; J: TRBJ2-7; size: -; CDR3: CASSPTQTGMNEQYF; DNA: TGTGCCAGCTCGCCCACACAGACAGGTATGAACGAGCAGTACTTC
D: TRBD2; V: TRBV7-3; J: TRBJ2-2; size: -; CDR3: CASSPGVSGSPGELFF; DNA: TGTGCCAGCAGCCCCGGGGTTAGCGGGAGCCCCGGGGAGCTGTTTTTT
D: -; V: TRBV2; J: TRBJ2-1; size: -; CDR3: CASSDIFSSYNEQFF; DNA: TGTGCCAGCAGTGACATTTTCAGCTCCTACAATGAGCAGTTCTTC
D: TRBD2; V: TRBV29-1; J: TRBJ2-2; size: -; CDR3: CSVEAPSGRALGTGELFF; DNA: TGCAGCGTTGAAGCCCCTAGCGGGAGGGCCCTGGGAACCGGGGAGCTGTTTTTT
D: -; V: TRBV4-2; J: TRBJ2-3; size: -; CDR3: CASSPRGAGTRTDTQYF; DNA: TGTGCCAGCAGCCCCCGAGGCGCGGGAACGCGCACAGATACGCAGTATTTT
D: -; V: TRBV27; J: TRBJ2-7; size: -; CDR3: CASSLSVTGVGEQYF; DNA: TGTGCCAGCAGTTTATCGGTGACGGGAGTGGGTGAGCAGTACTTC
D: -; V: TRBV5-1; J: TRBJ1-1; size: -; CDR3: CASSFSVTNTEAFF; DNA: TGCGCCAGCAGCTTTTCGGTAACCAACACTGAAGCTTTCTTT
D: TRBD1; V: TRBV28; J: TRBJ1-5; size: -; CDR3: CASTSMATGANQPQHF; DNA: TGTGCCAGCACCTCTATGGCGACAGGGGCTAATCAGCCCCAGCATTTT
D: TRBD2; V: TRBV6-5; J: TRBJ2-2; size: -; CDR3: CASSWTSGIAGELFF; DNA: TGTGCCAGCAGTTGGACTAGCGGGATCGCCGGGGAGCTGTTTTTT
D: -; V: TRBV28; J: TRBJ1-3; size: -; CDR3: CASSPGGPAGNTIYF; DNA: TGTGCCAGCAGCCCCGGAGGTCCAGCTGGAAACACCATATATTTT
D: -; V: TRBV7-9; J: TRBJ2-1; size: once; CDR3: CASTLLDSRNEQFF; DNA: TGTGCCAGCACCCTCCTCGATAGCCGAAATGAGCAGTTCTTC
D: -; V: TRBV11-3; J: TRBJ1-1; size: -; CDR3: CASSSTANTEAFF; DNA: TGTGCCAGCAGCTCGACAGCAAACACTGAAGCTTTCTTT
D: -; V: TRBV11-2; J: TRBJ1-2; size: once; CDR3: CASSLVGGQHYGYTF; DNA: TGTGCCAGCAGCTTAGTAGGTGGACAGCACTATGGCTACACCTTC
D: -; V: TRBV2; J: TRBJ2-1; size: -; CDR3: CASSRLDNEQFF; DNA: TGTGCCAGCAGTCGACTAGACAATGAGCAGTTCTTC
D: TRBD1; V: TRBV7-2; J: TRBJ1-2; size: once; CDR3: CASSQTGGGYGYTF; DNA: TGTGCCAGCAGCCAGACAGGGGGTGGCTATGGCTACACCTTC
D: TRBD2; V: TRBV4-1; J: TRBJ2-2; size: -; CDR3: CASSQAPRVSGSVHEGTGELFF; DNA: TGCGCCAGCAGCCAAGCCCCCCGGGTTAGCGGGAGCGTACACGAGGGGACCGGGGAGCTGTTTTTT
D: -; V: TRBV2; J: TRBJ2-5; size: -; CDR3: CASIPWTQQETQYF; DNA: TGTGCCAGCATCCCCTGGACACAACAAGAGACCCAGTACTTC
D: -; V: TRBV11-2; J: TRBJ2-2; size: -; CDR3: CASSLAIGKNTGELFF; DNA: TGTGCCAGCAGCTTAGCGATCGGGAAGAACACCGGGGAGCTGTTTTTT
D: TRBD1; V: TRBV6-6; J: TRBJ1-3; size: -; CDR3: CASSTRQGAGNTIYF; DNA: TGTGCCAGCAGTACCAGGCAGGGGGCCGGAAACACCATATATTTT
D: -; V: TRBV3-1/TRBV3-2; J: TRBJ1-1; size: -; CDR3: CASSQGRGNTEAFF; DNA: TGTGCCAGCAGCCAAGGCAGGGGGAACACTGAAGCTTTCTTT
D: -; V: TRBV10-3; J: TRBJ1-2; size: -; CDR3: CAITEGSYGYTF; DNA: TGTGCCATCACGGAGGGGAGCTATGGCTACACCTTC
D: TRBD1; V: TRBV28; J: TRBJ1-2; size: -; CDR3: CASSFPEAGGNGYTF; DNA: TGTGCCAGCAGTTTTCCCGAGGCAGGGGGCAATGGCTACACCTTC
D: -; V: TRBV28; J: TRBJ2-1; size: few; CDR3: CASSLGLVGGGSYNEQFF; DNA: TGTGCCAGCAGTCTTGGACTAGTGGGAGGGGGCTCCTACAATGAGCAGTTCTTC
D: TRBD1; V: TRBV6-5; J: TRBJ1-2; size: -; CDR3: CASKGDRGLKGYTF; DNA: TGTGCCAGCAAAGGAGACAGGGGGCTTAAAGGCTACACCTTC
D: TRBD1; V: TRBV29-1; J: TRBJ1-2; size: -; CDR3: CSVDSGTGIYLTF; DNA: TGCAGCGTTGACTCCGGGACAGGGATTTACCTCACCTTC
D: -; V: TRBV28; J: TRBJ1-5; size: -; CDR3: CASSQGFQPQHF; DNA: TGTGCCAGCAGCCAGGGGTTTCAGCCCCAGCATTTT
D: -; V: TRBV10-3; J: TRBJ1-6; size: -; CDR3: CANQGLVNSPLHF; DNA: TGTGCCAACCAGGGGCTGGTCAATTCACCCCTCCACTTT
D: -; V: TRBV10-1; J: TRBJ1-4; size: -; CDR3: CASRPGQTTNEKLFF; DNA: TGCGCCAGCAGGCCAGGACAGACAACTAATGAAAAACTGTTTTTT
D: -; V: TRBV7-2; J: TRBJ1-1; size: -; CDR3: CASSVRDTNTEAFF; DNA: TGTGCCAGCAGCGTACGGGACACGAACACTGAAGCTTTCTTT
D: TRBD2; V: TRBV30; J: TRBJ2-5; size: few; CDR3: CAWSVVAGKQETQYF; DNA: TGTGCCTGGAGTGTGGTAGCGGGGAAACAAGAGACCCAGTACTTC
D: TRBD2; V: TRBV29-1; J: TRBJ2-7; size: -; CDR3: CSVVGTSGRRPYQPASGYEQYF; DNA: TGCAGCGTTGTAGGGACTAGCGGGAGGCGACCCTACCAACCGGCATCTGGGTACGAGCAGTACTTC